A selection of T cell receptor beta chains follows, all from one sample in a study of shared clonotypes between healthy human individuals. Using immunoSEQ multiplex PCR, the repertoire was profiled, and TCRdb retains in-frame clones only, with some absent. The sample has about 490,000 clones, over 65% seen once; the top ten hold over 10%. The source material was PBMCs. These receptor sequences come from a woman in her 40s in good health. Some clones in this sample may be carry-over from other donors' samples. The CDR3 runs from the conserved cysteine through the conserved F or W. The D gene is left open where the match is weak. Clone size is stated in some rows and not others, as once, few, many or a class when expanded.

v_gene	d_gene	abundance	j_gene	CDR3nt	CDR3aa
TRBV4-2	TRBD2	few	TRBJ2-7	TGTGCCAGCAGCCCCTGGGTAGCGGGAGTCGAGCAGTACTTC	CASSPWVAGVEQYF
TRBV6-1	NA	NA	TRBJ1-4	TGTGCCAGCAGTGTAGCCATTTATGGTGAAAAACTGTTTTTT	CASSVAIYGEKLFF
TRBV5-1	NA	NA	TRBJ1-2	TGCGCCAGCAGCTTAAATCCGGGACCTAACTATGGCTACACCTTC	CASSLNPGPNYGYTF
TRBV4-1	TRBD2	NA	TRBJ2-1	TGCGCCAGCAGCCAAGATTCCGGGAGGGTTTACAATGAGCAGTTCTTC	CASSQDSGRVYNEQFF
TRBV7-9	TRBD1	once	TRBJ1-1	TGTGCCAGCAGCTTAGCAGGGGGCAGGCGGTTCACTGAAGCTTTCTTT	CASSLAGGRRFTEAFF
TRBV6-1	NA	NA	TRBJ2-1	TGTGCCAGCATGGCTAACACCTACAATGAGCAGTTCTTC	CASMANTYNEQFF
TRBV28	NA	NA	TRBJ1-5	TGTGCCAGCAGTTTACGCAACACCGGGACACTTAATCAGCCCCAGCATTTT	CASSLRNTGTLNQPQHF
TRBV18	TRBD2	NA	TRBJ2-1	TGTGCCAGCTCGGGACTAGCGGTTAGCTACAATGAGCAGTTCTTC	CASSGLAVSYNEQFF
TRBV5-6	TRBD1	NA	TRBJ2-5	TGTGCCAGCAGCCCGGGGGGACAGGGGGCGGTCGAGACCCAGTACTTC	CASSPGGQGAVETQYF
TRBV10-1	TRBD2	NA	TRBJ2-1	TGCGCCAGCAGTCGAACTATTCGACTAGCGGGAGGGCCTGAGTACAATGAGCAGTTCTTC	CASSRTIRLAGGPEYNEQFF
TRBV7-9	TRBD1	many	TRBJ2-5	TGTGCCAGCAGCTCCAGGGGGCCCGAGACCCAGTACTTC	CASSSRGPETQYF
TRBV6-5	NA	once	TRBJ2-7	TGTGCCAGCAGTACCCAGGACAGCGAGCAGTACTTC	CASSTQDSEQYF
TRBV7-2	NA	once	TRBJ2-5	TGTGCCAGCAGCTTAGTACGCAGGATTCCTCCCGAGGAGACCCAGTACTTC	CASSLVRRIPPEETQYF
TRBV7-8	NA	NA	TRBJ2-5	TGTGCCAGCAGCGGAGGGCATCAAGAGACCCAGTACTTC	CASSGGHQETQYF
TRBV7-9	NA	once	TRBJ1-1	TGTGCCAGCAGCTTAGTTTCTCTAGAAGCTTTCTTT	CASSLVSLEAFF
TRBV28	NA	NA	TRBJ1-4	TGTGCCAGCAGTTTAGAAACGACTAATGAAAAACTGTTTTTT	CASSLETTNEKLFF
TRBV18	NA	NA	TRBJ1-5	TGTGCCAGCTCACCAACGAGGGACCCGGGGGGTCAGCCCCAGCATTTT	CASSPTRDPGGQPQHF
TRBV18	NA	NA	TRBJ2-7	TGTGCCAGCTCACCCCGGGAGTACGAGCAGTACTTC	CASSPREYEQYF
TRBV30	NA	NA	TRBJ1-2	TGTGCCTGGAGTGTACGAAGAGGCTACTATGGCTACACCTTC	CAWSVRRGYYGYTF
TRBV7-2	NA	NA	TRBJ2-5	TGTGCCAGCAGCCCCCGGGGACAAGAGACCCAGTACTTC	CASSPRGQETQYF
TRBV7-2	NA	NA	TRBJ2-7	TGTGCCAGCAGCCTCGGGGGTGTCTACGAGCAGTACTTC	CASSLGGVYEQYF
TRBV7-2	NA	NA	TRBJ2-1	TGTGCCAGCAGCTTGGGCAGGGCCACCTACAATGAGCAGTTCTTC	CASSLGRATYNEQFF
TRBV5-1	NA	NA	TRBJ2-1	TGCGCCAGCAGCTTGGCGACAACCAATGAGCAGTTCTTC	CASSLATTNEQFF
TRBV6-1	TRBD2	NA	TRBJ2-1	TGTGCCAGCAGACTAGCGGGAGGATACAATGAGCAGTTCTTC	CASRLAGGYNEQFF
TRBV5-1	TRBD1	few	TRBJ2-7	TGCGCCAGCAGCCTGCAGGGGGTCTCCTACGAGCAGTACTTC	CASSLQGVSYEQYF
TRBV6-1	NA	NA	TRBJ1-2	TGTGCCAGCTCCCCGGGAGACATAGATAACTATGGCTACACCTTC	CASSPGDIDNYGYTF
TRBV28	TRBD2	NA	TRBJ2-7	TGTGCCAGCCTAGCGGGAGGGAGGACCTACGAGCAGTACTTC	CASLAGGRTYEQYF
TRBV27	TRBD2	NA	TRBJ2-7	TGTGCCAGCAGTTCTCAATCTAGCGGTACCTACGAGCAGTACTTC	CASSSQSSGTYEQYF
TRBV28	NA	NA	TRBJ1-1	TGTGCCAGCACCGCGGAGCCTGAAGCTTTCTTT	CASTAEPEAFF
TRBV4-2	TRBD1	NA	TRBJ2-1	TGTGCCAGCAGCCAGGGCCGGACAGGAGCCTACAATGAGCAGTTCTTC	CASSQGRTGAYNEQFF
TRBV5-5	TRBD1	NA	TRBJ1-2	TGTGCCAGCAGCTCCCAGCGCCTACAGGGGGCGGATGGCTACACCTTC	CASSSQRLQGADGYTF
TRBV4-3	NA	few	TRBJ2-7	TGCGCCAGCAGCCAAGAGATTGCGGAGGGCTACGAGCAGTACTTC	CASSQEIAEGYEQYF
TRBV11-3	NA	once	TRBJ2-3	TGTGCCAGCAGCTTACGGAGTGGCACAGATACGCAGTATTTT	CASSLRSGTDTQYF
TRBV5-4	TRBD1	once	TRBJ2-3	TGTGCCAGCAGCTTTGCCGTGGGACAGGGGCTCGCAGATACGCAGTATTTT	CASSFAVGQGLADTQYF
TRBV28	TRBD2	NA	TRBJ2-7	TGTGCCAGCAAACTAGCGGGAGACGCCTACGAGCAGTACTTC	CASKLAGDAYEQYF
TRBV5-4	NA	NA	TRBJ1-1	TGTGCCAGCAGCTTGGCCGGGCAGAACACTGAAGCTTTCTTT	CASSLAGQNTEAFF
TRBV27	NA	NA	TRBJ1-1	TGTGCCAGCAGTTTAAATAACGTAGACAAGACTTTCTTT	CASSLNNVDKTFF
TRBV13	TRBD1	NA	TRBJ1-4	TGTGCCAGCAGCTTAAGGATGAGGACAGGGCGTGAAAAACTGTTTTTT	CASSLRMRTGREKLFF
TRBV4-3	TRBD2	NA	TRBJ2-1	TGCGCCAGCGGTTTAGCGGGGAACTCCTACAATGAGCAGTTCTTC	CASGLAGNSYNEQFF
TRBV30	NA	NA	TRBJ1-2	TGTGCCTGGAGCCCCGGGAGTATCTATGGCTACACCTTC	CAWSPGSIYGYTF
TRBV7-2	NA	NA	TRBJ2-1	TGTGCCTCCTCCTCAGGGACCTACAATGAGCAGTTCTTC	CASSSGTYNEQFF
TRBV7-8	NA	few	TRBJ1-1	TGTGCCAGCAGCTTCTCGGGTCTCGGCACTGAAGCTTTCTTT	CASSFSGLGTEAFF
TRBV18	NA	once	TRBJ2-5	TGTGCCAGCTCACCACCAGGGGGAGAGACCCAGTACTTC	CASSPPGGETQYF
TRBV4-2	TRBD2	NA	TRBJ2-2	TGTGCCAGCAGCCAAGCCCCGGGGGGGGCGGGCACCGGGGAGCTGTTTTTT	CASSQAPGGAGTGELFF
TRBV2	TRBD2	NA	TRBJ2-3	TGTGCCAGCAGTGAAGCGGGAGGTAGCGGGTGGATTGGAGGTGCGCAGTATTTT	CASSEAGGSGWIGGAQYF
TRBV5-1	TRBD1	NA	TRBJ1-1	TGCGCCAGCAGCGCCTACAGGGGACGGAACACTGAAGCTTTCTTT	CASSAYRGRNTEAFF
TRBV7-9	TRBD2	NA	TRBJ2-2	TGTGCCAGCAGCGTGGAACTAGCGGGAACCGGGGAGCTGTTTTTT	CASSVELAGTGELFF
TRBV18	NA	NA	TRBJ2-1	TGTGCCAGCTCACCAAACAGGGGTAGCGGGACTAAGAATGAGCAGTTCTTC	CASSPNRGSGTKNEQFF
TRBV28	NA	NA	TRBJ2-7	TGTGCCAGCAGTTTTTTTCCAGTAGAGCAGTACTTC	CASSFFPVEQYF
TRBV27	NA	NA	TRBJ1-5	TGTGCCAGCAGTCCCCACGAGAGCAATCAGCCCCAGCATTTT	CASSPHESNQPQHF
TRBV4-3	TRBD1	NA	TRBJ1-5	TGCGCCAGCAGCCAAGACCGGGACAGGGTGCAGCCCCAGCATTTT	CASSQDRDRVQPQHF
TRBV12-2	NA	NA	TRBJ2-1	TGTGCAAGTCGCTTAGCGGAGTACAATGAGCAGTTCTTC	CASRLAEYNEQFF
TRBV18	NA	NA	TRBJ2-5	TGTGCCAGCTCACCTGCCGGGGAGACCCAGTACTTC	CASSPAGETQYF
TRBV10-1	NA	once	TRBJ2-1	TGCGCCAGCAGTGAGAGGAGGAGGGGTGAGCAGTTCTTC	CASSERRRGEQFF
TRBV9	NA	NA	TRBJ2-5	TGTGCCAGCAGCGTAGCCGGGGGCGGAGGAGAGACCCAGTACTTC	CASSVAGGGGETQYF
TRBV7-7	NA	NA	TRBJ2-7	TGTGCTAGCAGCACCGGGCCCCCCACCTACGAGCAGTACTTC	CASSTGPPTYEQYF
TRBV9	TRBD2	NA	TRBJ2-7	TGTGCCAGCAGCGCGGGACTAGCCCACTCCTACGAGCAGTACTTC	CASSAGLAHSYEQYF
TRBV5-4	NA	NA	TRBJ1-1	TGTGCCAGCAGCTTAGGCGCGGCCGTCCAGTTGAAGGCTTTCTTT	CASSLGAAVQLKAFF
TRBV11-1	TRBD1	NA	TRBJ1-1	TGTGCCAGCAGCTCGACAGGGGCCGCGAACACTGAAGCTTTCTTT	CASSSTGAANTEAFF